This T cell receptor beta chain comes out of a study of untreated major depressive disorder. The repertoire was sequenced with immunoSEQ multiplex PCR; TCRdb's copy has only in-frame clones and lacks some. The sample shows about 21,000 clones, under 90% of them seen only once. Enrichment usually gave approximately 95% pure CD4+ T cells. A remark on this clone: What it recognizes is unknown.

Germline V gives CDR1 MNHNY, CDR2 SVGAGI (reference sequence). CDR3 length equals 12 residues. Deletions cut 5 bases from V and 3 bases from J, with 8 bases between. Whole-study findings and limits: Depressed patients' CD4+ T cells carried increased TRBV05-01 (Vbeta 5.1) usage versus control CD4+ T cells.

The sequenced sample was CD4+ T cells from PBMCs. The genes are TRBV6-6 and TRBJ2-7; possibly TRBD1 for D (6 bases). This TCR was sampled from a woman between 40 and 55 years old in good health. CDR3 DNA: TGTGCCAGCAGTACAGGGTACTACGAGCAGTACTTC. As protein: CASSTGYYEQYF.